The T cell receptor (beta chain) under discussion was sequenced for a study of monozygotic twins with inflammatory bowel disease. Germline-derived CDR1 and CDR2 are SEHNR and FQNEAQ (reference sequence). The CDR3 totals 15 residues. TCRdb re-called the 5' RACE reads and gives one entry per CDR3 protein, without DNA. Listed are 300,000 to 400,000 distinct CDR3 sequences; just over 2.5% falls within the top ten. Whole blood, unsorted for T cells, was the source of total RNA. Sequenced: blood. The chain has TRBV7-9 and TRBJ2-7; TCRdb outputs TRBD2, but without DNA this stays unchecked. This TCR was sampled from a human donor with ulcerative colitis or Crohn's disease, or a healthy co-twin of an affected twin (not recorded which). This CDR3 reads CASSLRGGVTYEQYF.